The 20 T cell receptor beta chains reported below all come from one sample, sequenced in a study of blood T cell repertoires in COVID-19. Using immunoSEQ multiplex PCR, the repertoire was profiled, and TCRdb retains in-frame clones only, with some absent. The table shows approximately 230,000 clones, with roughly four fifths occurring only once. The sequenced sample consisted of peripheral blood. The receptors originated from an elderly man with acute or convalescent COVID-19.

This clone was seen more than once but under ten times. The chain combines TRBV7-2 with TRBJ2-1; 13 bases fit TRBD2. The CDR3 extends over 16 amino acids. The ends lost 6 bases at V and 0 bases at J; junction bases unmatched: 2. Per germline, CDR1 SGHTA and CDR2 FQGNSA. CDR3 sequence (DNA): TGTGCCAGCAGGCGGACTAGCGGGAGCTCCTACAATGAGCAGTTCTTC. The encoded protein is CASRRTSGSSYNEQFF.

The chain couples TRBV28 to TRBJ2-7; 10 bases are a match to TRBD1. With V trimmed by 1 base and J by 4 bases, 4 bases remained unmatched. CDR3 length: 15 amino acids. Germline values: CDR1 MDHEN, CDR2 SYDVKM. The CDR3 region is CASSLLGTGAYEQYF. Here the CDR3 DNA reads TGTGCCAGCAGTTTATTGGGGACAGGGGCTTACGAGCAGTACTTC. Combining the CDR3 with reference TRBV28 and TRBJ2-7 gives the whole variable domain DVKVTQSSRYLVKRTGEKVFLECVQDMDHENMFWYRQDPGLGLRLIYFSYDVKMKEKGDIPEGYSVSREKKERFSLILESASTNQTSMYLCASSLLGTGAYEQYFGPGTRLTVT.

This clone was detected only a few times. The CDR3 region is CASSPAGANTEAFF. The CDR3 nucleotides are TGTGCCAGCTCACCAGCAGGGGCGAACACTGAAGCTTTCTTT. The V and J genes are TRBV18 and TRBJ1-1; D may be TRBD1 (6 bases). This CDR3 comprises 14 residues. Germline V gene data show CDR1 as KGHSH and CDR2 as LQKENI. Trimming removed 2 bases from V and 1 base from J, with 8 bases in between.

V and J are TRBV7-9 and TRBJ2-3; D is ambiguous. Deletions cut 1 base from V and 2 bases from J, with 16 bases between. The CDR3 sequence is 17 residues long. Germline CDR1 reads SEHNR; CDR2 reads FQNEAQ (reference sequence). CDR3 residues: CASSLGWRKQHTDTQYF. CDR3 DNA: TGTGCCAGCAGCTTAGGTTGGAGAAAGCAGCACACAGATACGCAGTATTTT. The entire variable domain, with the rest obtained from reference TRBV7-9 and TRBJ2-3, is as follows: DTGVSQNPRHKITKRGQNVTFRCDPISEHNRLYWYRQTLGQGPEFLTYFQNEAQLEKSRLLSDRFSAERPKGSFSTLEIQRTEQGDSAMYLCASSLGWRKQHTDTQYFGPGTRLTVL.

The V call is TRBV2, the J call TRBJ1-1; possible D gene TRBD1, 6 bases. Per germline, CDR1 SNHLY and CDR2 FYNNEI. The CDR3 has 15 amino acids. Trimming shortened V by 7 bases and J by 1 base, and 16 bases separated the two germline ends. CDR3 protein: CASNKGEWTNTEAFF. CDR3 DNA sequence: TGTGCCAGCAATAAGGGGGAGTGGACGAACACTGAAGCTTTCTTT.

J is TRBJ2-7 and V is TRBV12-3 or TRBV12-4; perhaps TRBD2 as D (6 bases). Deletions cut 6 bases from V and 2 bases from J, with 11 bases between. The CDR3 runs 13 residues. The CDR3 sequence: CASRLREAYEQYF. The CDR3 bases are TGTGCCAGCAGGCTTAGGGAGGCCTACGAGCAGTACTTC.

This clone showed up just once. The V call is TRBV19, the J call TRBJ1-1; TRBD1 matches 7 bases. Losses at the gene ends were 4 bases for V and 5 bases for J; bases not matched to a gene: 10. CDR1 is LNHDA and CDR2 is SQIVND in the germline V gene (reference sequence). This CDR3 has 15 residues. CDR3 region: CASSSSQGVRTEAFF. The CDR3 nucleotides are TGTGCCAGTAGTAGTTCGCAGGGGGTACGGACTGAAGCTTTCTTT.

This chain uses TRBV27 with TRBJ1-3; D is ambiguous. The germline V and J ends were trimmed by 6 bases and 0 bases, with 9 bases remaining between them. In germline, CDR1 is MNHEY, CDR2 SMNVEV (reference sequence). There are 14 residues in the CDR3. In nucleotides, the CDR3 is TGTGCCAGCAGCCTATATTACTCTGGAAACACCATATATTTT. As protein: CASSLYYSGNTIYF.

This chain uses TRBV5-1 with TRBJ1-1, with D hard to call. Germline assignment: CDR1 SGHRS and CDR2 YFSETQ. V was shortened by 0 bases and J by 3 bases, with 9 bases between the two germline ends. The CDR3 is 14 residues long. CDR3 DNA: TGCGCCAGCAGCTTGGCCTGGGGAGACACTGAAGCTTTCTTT. Its protein is CASSLAWGDTEAFF.

This chain uses TRBV2 with TRBJ2-7; 7 nucleotides align to TRBD1. CDR1 and CDR2 (germline): SNHLY, FYNNEI. This CDR3 has 15 residues. V lost 4 bases, J lost 0 bases, and 6 bases stayed unmatched. In nucleotides, the CDR3 is TGTGCCAGCAGTGTTAGGGCAGGGGGCTCCTACGAGCAGTACTTC. This translates into CASSVRAGGSYEQYF.

This clone was picked up one time. The J gene is TRBJ1-6, the V gene TRBV4-1; 7 bases are shared with TRBD1. V shed 0 bases, J shed 9 bases, and the junction held 5 bases outside the gene matches. CDR1 and CDR2 from the germline V gene are MGHRA and YSYEKL. The CDR3 extends over 15 amino acids. The DNA of the CDR3 is TGCGCCAGCAGCCAAGATCTCAGGGGGAGTTCACCCCTCCACTTT. Translation: CASSQDLRGSSPLHF.

The CDR3 here is CATSLSSGTGIYNEQFF. CDR3 coding DNA: TGTGCCACCAGCCTCTCTTCCGGGACAGGAATTTACAATGAGCAGTTCTTC. This chain joins TRBV24-1 and TRBJ2-1; the match to TRBD1 covers 8 bases. Germline V gene lookup returns CDR1 KGHDR and CDR2 SFDVKD. V dropped 7 bases and J dropped 4; count of bases not matched to a gene: 14. This CDR3 is built from 17 residues.

This chain connects TRBV6-6 to TRBJ2-7; 8 bases align to TRBD1. The CDR3 consists of 14 residues. Looked up from germline, CDR1 is MNHNY and CDR2 is SVGAGI (reference sequence). V lost 6 bases and J lost 5; bases outside the gene matches: 9. Here the CDR3 reads CASSRRQGPNEQYF. The CDR3 nucleotides read TGTGCCAGCAGCCGCAGACAGGGGCCCAACGAGCAGTACTTC.

The V call is TRBV29-1, the J call TRBJ2-3, with 15 bases fitting TRBD2. After removal of 0 bases from V and 3 bases from J, the junction contained 1 base not matched to a gene. The CDR3 is 16 residues long. From germline, CDR1 is SQVTM and CDR2 ANQGSEA. The CDR3 reads CSVEEGTSGRTDTQYF. Written as DNA, the CDR3 is TGCAGCGTTGAAGAAGGGACTAGCGGGAGGACAGATACGCAGTATTTT.

The rearrangement uses TRBV7-3 and TRBJ2-3, with D perhaps matching TRBD2 (5 bases). V dropped 4 bases and J dropped 2 bases, with 13 bases sitting between them. This CDR3 region has 15 residues. Germline CDR1 is SGHTA and CDR2 is FQGTGA. CDR3 residues: CASSSGRLLTDTQYF. CDR3 DNA sequence: TGTGCCAGCAGCTCTGGCCGACTACTCACAGATACGCAGTATTTT. The full variable domain, completed using reference TRBV7-3 and TRBJ2-3, is GAGVSQTPSNKVTEKGKYVELRCDPISGHTALYWYRQSLGQGPEFLIYFQGTGAADDSGLPNDRFFAVRPEGSVSTLKIQRTERGDSAVYLCASSSGRLLTDTQYFGPGTRLTVL.

This clone was detected only a few times. The chain has TRBV5-1 and TRBJ2-5; 10 positions match TRBD2. The J segment lost 6 bases and the V segment lost 0 bases, leaving 8 bases of the junction unmatched. The CDR3 is 16 amino acids. Germline V gives CDR1 SGHRS, CDR2 YFSETQ. The chain's CDR3 is CASSLGASGRLKTQYF. In nucleotides, the CDR3 is TGCGCCAGCAGCTTGGGCGCTAGCGGGAGATTAAAGACCCAGTACTTC.

This clone counts as medium-sized. V and J are TRBV30 and TRBJ2-2, with 11 bases aligning to TRBD2. From germline, CDR1 is GTSNPN and CDR2 SVGIG (reference sequence). CDR3 length equals 16 residues. With V trimmed by 1 base and J by 3 bases, 4 bases remained unmatched. CDR3 nucleotides: TGTGCCTGGAGTGACTCTAGCGGGGGGTACACCGGGGAGCTGTTTTTT. This translates into CAWSDSSGGYTGELFF.

The chain recombines TRBV9 with TRBJ2-7; D remains unclear. This CDR3 spans 13 amino acids. Per the germline V gene, CDR1 is SGDLS and CDR2 is YYNGEE. The germline V and J ends were trimmed by 2 bases and 1 base, with 7 bases remaining between them. CDR3 region: CASSVHTSYEQYF. CDR3 bases: TGTGCCAGCAGCGTCCATACTTCCTACGAGCAGTACTTC.

This rearrangement joins TRBV5-1 to TRBJ2-1, with 10 nucleotides matching TRBD2. The CDR3 extends over 16 amino acids. CDR1 and CDR2 from the germline V gene are SGHRS and YFSETQ. J lost 10 bases, V lost 1 base, and 11 bases had no gene match. This CDR3 reads CASSLISAGGPREQFF. CDR3 bases: TGCGCCAGCAGCTTGATATCAGCGGGAGGGCCGAGGGAGCAGTTCTTC.

The rearrangement joins TRBV9 to TRBJ2-7; TRBD2 aligns across 12 bases. The CDR3 has 15 residues. CDR1 and CDR2 from the germline V gene are SGDLS and YYNGEE. V was pared by 3 bases and J by 2 bases, with 3 bases of the junction left unmatched. CDR3 DNA sequence: TGTGCCAGCAGCGAAGGGACTAGCGGGCCCTACGAGCAGTACTTC. This codes for CASSEGTSGPYEQYF.